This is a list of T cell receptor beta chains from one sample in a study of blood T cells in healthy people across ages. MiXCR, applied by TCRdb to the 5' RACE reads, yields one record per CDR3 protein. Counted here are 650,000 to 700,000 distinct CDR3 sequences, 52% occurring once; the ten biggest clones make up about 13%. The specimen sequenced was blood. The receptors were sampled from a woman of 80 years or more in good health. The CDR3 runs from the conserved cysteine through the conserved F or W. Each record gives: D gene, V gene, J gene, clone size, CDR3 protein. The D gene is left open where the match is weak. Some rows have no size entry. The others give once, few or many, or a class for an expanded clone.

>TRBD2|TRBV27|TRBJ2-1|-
CASSFGTSGGISSYNEQFF
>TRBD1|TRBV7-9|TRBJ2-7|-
CASRQGNYEQYF
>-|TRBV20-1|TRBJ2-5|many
CSAFSMWGQETQYF
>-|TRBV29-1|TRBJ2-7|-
CSVRDSDTYEQYF
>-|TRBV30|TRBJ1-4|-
CTCQQSVTNEKLFF
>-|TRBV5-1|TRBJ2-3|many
CASSLKWTDTQYF
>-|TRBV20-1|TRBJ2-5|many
CSVPQPSEKTQYF
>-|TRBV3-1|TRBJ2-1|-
CASSPDHSSYNEQFF
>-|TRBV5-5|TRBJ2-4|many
CASSLGQGLAKNIQYF
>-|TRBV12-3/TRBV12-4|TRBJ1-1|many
CASGTSIAAFF
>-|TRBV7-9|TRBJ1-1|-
CASSGGRNTEAFF
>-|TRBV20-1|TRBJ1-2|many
CSARDPSGNATNYGYTF
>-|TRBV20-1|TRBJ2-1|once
CSASRARSNEQFF
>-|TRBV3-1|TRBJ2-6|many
CASSQDQGANVLTF
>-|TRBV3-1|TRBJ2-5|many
CASSRGGIQETQYF
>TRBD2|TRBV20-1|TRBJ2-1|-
CSAKGGLALNEQFF
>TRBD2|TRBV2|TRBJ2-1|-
CASTERLASGGEFF
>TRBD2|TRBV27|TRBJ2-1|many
CASWDYSYNEQFF
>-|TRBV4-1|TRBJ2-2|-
CASQTGTYTGELFF
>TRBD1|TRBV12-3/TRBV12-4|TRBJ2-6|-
CASSLGAGTGGVLTF
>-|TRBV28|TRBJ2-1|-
CASQPPGNEQFF
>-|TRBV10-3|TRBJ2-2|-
CAIASDSTNTGELFF
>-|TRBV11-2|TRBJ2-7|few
CASSYGDGTGEQYF
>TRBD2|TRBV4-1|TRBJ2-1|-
CASSPNGGRARIDNEQFF
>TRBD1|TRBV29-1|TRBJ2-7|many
CSVRQGFYEQYF
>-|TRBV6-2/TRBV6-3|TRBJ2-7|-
CASSLTAPAYEQYF
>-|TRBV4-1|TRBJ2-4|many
CASSQNGNIQYF
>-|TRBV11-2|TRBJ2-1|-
CASSSLNAGVLYNEQFF
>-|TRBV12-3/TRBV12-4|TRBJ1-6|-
CASSFLGATSPLHF
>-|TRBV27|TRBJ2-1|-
CASSPSTSGNEQFF
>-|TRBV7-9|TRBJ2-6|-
CASSSINLGGNVLTF
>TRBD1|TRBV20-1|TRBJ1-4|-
CSARQLRDRDEKLFF
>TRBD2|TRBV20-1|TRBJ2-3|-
CSARDGLAESTDTQYF
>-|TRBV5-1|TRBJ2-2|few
CASSLDQGIGELFF
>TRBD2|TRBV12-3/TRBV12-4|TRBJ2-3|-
CASSFQAGAGTDTQYF
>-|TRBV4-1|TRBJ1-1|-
CASSQDWVGASTEAFF
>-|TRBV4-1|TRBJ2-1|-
CASSQDAEKLSYNEQFF
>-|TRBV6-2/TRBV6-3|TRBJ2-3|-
CASTVDSSAYTQYF
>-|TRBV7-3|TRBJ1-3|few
CASSSGLRPFSGNTIYF
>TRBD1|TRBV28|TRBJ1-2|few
CASNLPGGYGYTF
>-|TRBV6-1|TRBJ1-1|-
CASSVGTGNTEAFF
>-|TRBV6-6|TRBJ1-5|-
CASSYSPMRSDRPQHF
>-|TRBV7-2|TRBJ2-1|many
CASSLRDPLAPYNEQFF
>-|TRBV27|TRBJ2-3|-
CASSRTAAADTQYF
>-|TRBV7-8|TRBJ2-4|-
CASSPALENKNIQYF
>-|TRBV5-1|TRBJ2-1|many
CASSLQGNEQFF
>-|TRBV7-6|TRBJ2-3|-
CASSLQVRRQWGTDTQYF
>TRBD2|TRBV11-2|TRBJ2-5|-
CASIGRLAGDETQYF